This TCR beta chain was recovered during a study of cytomegalovirus exposure and HLA in healthy donors (dated by TCRdb to about 2017). Context from the whole study: In an earlier analysis of some 550 of the donors, 276 Gb of sequence data and 100 million or so unique TCR beta sequences from 150 million to 200 million T cells were reported. About 300 gigabases of sequencing data and around 88 million unique TCR sequences made up an early release that covered several hundred HLA-typed donors. The genetic ancestry cluster associated with self-reported Caucasian donors included 81% of the roughly 390 genotyped donors. Roughly 5 DR-DQ haplotypes were treated as single units for association and clustering because of strong linkage in the cohort. Donor age, sex, ethnicity and CMV serostatus were compiled together with the repertoire data. Class I and class II HLA loci were covered by the typing at four-digit resolution. Besides the first cohort of approximately 670 subjects, a separate validation cohort made up of 120 different subjects was used. The T cell repertoires of some 670 subjects were profiled by immunosequencing and related to cytomegalovirus serostatus. Rather than drawing on any new phenotypic data, the later analysis identified candidate immune exposures from TCR beta sequences and the way those sequences occurred across donors. In a later analysis, previously published TCR beta repertoires from fewer than 750 donors were re-analyzed and high-resolution HLA genotyping was added so that TCR occurrence patterns could be studied. Typing coverage varied by locus: roughly 629-640 donors for A, B, C, DRB1 and DQB1; approximately 520 for DQA1; more than 600 for DPA1; 450 to 480 for DPB1. An earlier analysis of fewer than 750 of the donors used high-throughput TCR beta sequencing to judge whether each TCR beta V gene segment behaved as functional or pseudogenic. Among around 400 genotyped donors of the cohort, an average of around 250,000 unique TCR beta nucleotide sequences was sequenced per donor, of which approximately 19% were non-productive. All discovery cohort repertoires had been generated on a single sequencing platform. A later genetic analysis used genome-wide SNP genotypes for about 55% of the 666 donors, treating that subset as a discovery cohort. The aim of the study was to test whether cataloging public T cell receptors could identify signatures of past pathogen exposure. To predict cytomegalovirus infection status, the study brought together high-throughput TCR immunosequencing, statistical association of individual TCRs with disease status, and machine learning.

General conclusions and limits of the study: In a later analysis, the rate of TCR association differed among HLA loci, with DRB1 alleles having the most associated TCRs and HLA-C alleles having the fewest. Some IMGT-functional V segments, including TRBV6-2 and TRBV6-3, could not be told apart with the 87-base-pair reads, so those segments were excluded. A later analysis associated about 17,000 TCR beta sequences with specific HLA alleles at a false discovery rate of 0.05. Broadly in line with IMGT annotations, most TCR beta V segments showed up in productive rearrangements about 87% or about 30% of the time in an earlier analysis of approximately 600 of the donors. The cohort was sequenced for TCR beta chains only, and without alpha or paired-chain data the features that could be detected were limited. The authors suggested that the approach could potentially be extended to other disease states and immunological phenotypes. According to a later genetic analysis, donors in an Asian-associated ancestry cluster had fewer N-insertions in productive TCRs than the approximately 690-donor mean. Correlated functional status among segregating V segments might be attributable to linkage disequilibrium, but an unknown experimental factor could not be ruled out. Because counts were too low, more than 15 rarely observed V segments, including chromosome 9 orphons, were left out of the earlier analysis of approximately 500 of the donors. A cluster of highly shared sequence variants was judged likely to be a technical artifact of the sequencing pipeline. According to a later analysis, parvovirus B19, influenza, CMV and Epstein-Barr virus appeared linked to several top co-occurrence clusters. A few of the identified cytomegalovirus-associated TCR beta chains were confirmed in vitro to be specific for cytomegalovirus antigens. A later analysis found that most CMV-associated TCR beta chains appeared HLA-restricted, with HLA associations seemingly driven largely by CMV exposure. Across donors, most TCR sequences were observed very rarely, whereas some public TCRs were present in many individuals. An association between a missense DCLRE1C variant and V-gene and J-gene trimming of TCR beta chains was found in a later genetic analysis and replicated in an independent cohort. Strong co-occurrence of HLA alleles, especially DR and DQ, made assigning TCR associations to individual alleles difficult. Sequencing depth was assumed to be roughly uniform across donors in the presence/absence analyses, though that assumption may not hold. The classifier was reported to diagnose cytomegalovirus status with high specificity and sensitivity in both the original and validation cohorts. The only immune exposure information available for the cohort was CMV serostatus. Compared with equally common non-associated chains, HLA-associated TCR beta chains in a later analysis were more clonally expanded and had lower generation probabilities. A total of around 150 TCR beta chains were listed by the study as associated with cytomegalovirus. Because some donors lacked HLA typing at each locus, the association tests relied only on the typed subset. A further reported finding was that TCR beta sequences accurately predicted the HLA-A and HLA-B alleles for most subjects in the first cohort.

Trimming accounts for 4 bases at V and 6 bases at J, while the number of junction bases matched to no gene is 3. From the cysteine through the phenylalanine, the CDR3 covers 14 amino acids. Kept here is only the CDR3 DNA, which spans 42 bases and is read in frame from base 1. CDR1 and CDR2 are read off the germline V gene as MNHNS and SASEGT. In total, roughly 670 healthy bone marrow donors made up the cohort. Cohort members were all nominally healthy when sampled, although unrecorded immune exposures were likely present. The donor was CMV seronegative and belonged to the group of around 350 seronegative cohort members. A peripheral blood sample was provided by each donor, and peripheral blood mononuclear cells were used for TCR beta sequencing. Genomic DNA was extracted from the blood cell samples with the Qiagen DNeasy Blood Extraction Kit. The method behind the library was the immunoSEQ multiplex PCR assay. A mixture of 60 forward primers for TCR Vbeta segments and 13 reverse primers for TCR Jbeta segments was used in the multiplex PCR. Amplification of the CDR3 region of rearranged TCR beta genes was performed with a multiplex PCR assay on genomic DNA. On the Illumina HiSeq System, the amplified TCR beta libraries were sequenced as 87-base-pair reads. Under the source paper's analysis protocol: In a later analysis, tens of millions of unique TCR beta chains were counted across the roughly 670 repertoires, and roughly 11 million of these chains were shared by at least two donors. A nearest-neighbor algorithm error-corrected the raw reads and collapsed the reads into unique sequences, merging closely related sequences to remove PCR and sequencing errors. V, D and J gene segments were assigned by aligning CDR3 sequences to IMGT reference sequences. For a sequence to be retained, at least a six-nucleotide match to both a V gene segment and a J gene segment was required. A rearrangement counted as productive if the CDR3 had no stop codons and remained in frame with V and J, and every other rearrangement counted as non-productive. CDR3 was defined according to IMGT convention as the region running from the second conserved V-encoded cysteine to the conserved J-encoded phenylalanine. The earlier analysis of 587 of the donors excluded sequences that lacked an unambiguous match to a single V gene segment. In an earlier analysis of a few hundred of the donors, a V segment was called functional when productive rearrangements were above 56.7%, and segregating when the standard deviation between donors exceeded 5%. To diagnose cytomegalovirus status from the catalog of TCR beta chain sequences, a statistical classification framework was built. In a later analysis, V and J genes were assigned by comparing TCR nucleotide sequences against IMGT/GENE-DB human TR gene sequences. A later analysis assigned CDR3 sequences and most-parsimonious VDJ recombination scenarios with the TCRdist pipeline. In a later analysis, each TCR beta chain was defined by its CDR3 amino acid sequence together with its V-gene family, and reads without a unique V-gene family were excluded. As a way to deal with suspected cross-contamination and a sequencing artifact, a later analysis dropped 640 or so nucleotide sequences that were highly shared and had low generation probability. A later analysis calculated a clonal expansion index for each public chain from normalized within-repertoire ranks of inferred template counts. Generation probabilities in a later analysis came from a VDJ recombination model fitted to out-of-frame rearrangements, and those results were checked against IGoR. In a later analysis, TCR-TCR, TCR-HLA and TCR-CMV co-occurrence was scored with hypergeometric tests, and a repertoire-size bias correction was applied to TCR pairs. In a later analysis, false discovery rates were estimated by permuting HLA or CMV assignments 20 times. In a later analysis, co-occurring TCRs were grouped using DBSCAN, and TCRdist sequence similarity was added for clustering within HLA-allele-positive subsets. Repertoires with fewer than 30,000 or more than 120,000 public chains, plus five repertoires with anomalous nucleotide sharing, were excluded from co-occurrence clustering. This immuneACCESS table, as held by TCRdb, lists in-frame sequences with V and J called but not all clones. Of the missing ones, under half trace to an unresolved V gene in checked studies; the others have no known cause. V, J and clone size are those of that table, while D and trimming were read from the DNA. The sample table contains 90,000 to 110,000 clones; only one count was recorded for approximately 69% of them. Approximately 3% of the sample is taken by the ten largest.

As regards this clone: Its antigen specificity is not known. Nothing much larger sits one base from this clone, and base qualities are not available.

The rearrangement combines TRBV6-1 with TRBJ2-7, with TRBD2 identical over 13 junction bases. This receptor was identified in a man under 40 in good health and CMV-seronegative. Material for sequencing was PBMCs. The encoded CDR3 is CASSGTSGRSEQYF. The bases are TGTGCCAGCAGTGGGACTAGCGGGAGAAGCGAGCAGTACTTC.